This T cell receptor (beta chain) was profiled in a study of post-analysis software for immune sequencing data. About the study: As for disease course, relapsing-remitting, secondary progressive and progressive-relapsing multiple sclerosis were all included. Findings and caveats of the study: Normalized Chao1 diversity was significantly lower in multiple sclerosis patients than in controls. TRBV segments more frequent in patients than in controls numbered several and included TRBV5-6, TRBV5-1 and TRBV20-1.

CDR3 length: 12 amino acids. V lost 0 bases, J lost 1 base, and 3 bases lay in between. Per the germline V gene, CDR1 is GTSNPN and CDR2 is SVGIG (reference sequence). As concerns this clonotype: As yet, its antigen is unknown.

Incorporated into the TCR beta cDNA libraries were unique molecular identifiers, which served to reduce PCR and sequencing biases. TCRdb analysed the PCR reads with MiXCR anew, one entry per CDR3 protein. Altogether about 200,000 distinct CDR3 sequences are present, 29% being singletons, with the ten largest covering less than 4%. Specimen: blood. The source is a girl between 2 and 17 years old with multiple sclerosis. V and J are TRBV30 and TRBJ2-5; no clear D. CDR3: CAWSVLQETQYF. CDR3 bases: TGTGCCTGGAGTGTACTCCAAGAGACCCAGTACTTC.